Shown below are 3 T cell receptor beta chains from a single sample sequenced in a study of cytomegalovirus exposure and HLA in healthy donors. The table came from immunoSEQ multiplex PCR; TCRdb's copy has only in-frame clones and leaves some out. The sample lists roughly 86,000 clones, roughly 95% occurring once. Sequenced: PBMCs. The receptors come from a man younger than 30 in good health and CMV-seropositive.

The chain recombines TRBV7-9 with TRBJ2-7; TRBD1 agrees at 9 bases. There are 14 residues in the CDR3. CDR1 and CDR2 (germline): SEHNR, FQNEAQ (reference sequence). The V and J ends lost 5 bases and 5 bases, in that order; junction bases with no gene match: 7. The CDR3, as DNA: TGTGCCAGCAGCCGTACCACAGGGGGCAACGAGCAGTACTTC. Amino acids: CASSRTTGGNEQYF.

V usage is TRBV9 and J usage is TRBJ2-1; no clear D gene. The germline V gene encodes CDR1 SGDLS and CDR2 YYNGEE. Trimming removed 4 bases at V and 10 bases at J, with 9 bases between. The CDR3 is 11 amino acids. CDR3 region: CASSPHYEQFF. DNA for the CDR3: TGTGCCAGCAGCCCCCACTACGAGCAGTTCTTC.

This sequence joins TRBV2 and TRBJ2-2; tentative D call: TRBD2 (7 bases). The CDR3 totals 15 residues. Trimming pared 8 bases from V and 1 base from J, leaving 14 bases between. Germline V gene lookup returns CDR1 SNHLY and CDR2 FYNNEI. The CDR3 loop is CASGEGGLNTGELFF. The CDR3 DNA reads as TGTGCCAGCGGGGAGGGGGGCCTGAACACCGGGGAGCTGTTTTTT.